A selection of T cell receptor beta chains follows, all from one sample in a study of blood T cell repertoires in COVID-19. Sequencing used immunoSEQ multiplex PCR; TCRdb keeps in-frame clones, though not all of them. The sample consists of 180,000 or so clones, 60% to 80% of them appearing once. Sequencing used PBMCs or T cells enriched from blood (not recorded which). All receptors come from a man aged 55 to 70 who had been exposed to COVID-19. CDR3s include the opening cysteine and the closing phenylalanine or tryptophan.

V: TRBV19; J: TRBJ2-3; CDR3: CASSMGQGADTQYF
V: TRBV24-1; J: TRBJ1-5; CDR3: CATSGRAADWGQPQHF
V: TRBV5-4; J: TRBJ2-7; CDR3: CASSLAVNSYEQYF
V: TRBV28; J: TRBJ2-7; CDR3: CASRAGTSGRASYEQYF
V: TRBV7-2; J: TRBJ1-5; CDR3: CASSPEGLQPQHF
V: TRBV13; J: TRBJ2-7; CDR3: CASSSITYRGLTTYEQYF
V: TRBV5-1; J: TRBJ2-1; CDR3: CASSLRLDRSSYNEQFF
V: TRBV19; J: TRBJ2-1; CDR3: CASSPRDRAEQFF
V: TRBV27; J: TRBJ2-1; CDR3: CASRGTSGRPNEQFF
V: TRBV5-6; J: TRBJ1-2; CDR3: CASSWLDRDDGYTF
V: TRBV28; J: TRBJ1-6; CDR3: CASSPDGINSPLHF
V: TRBV19; J: TRBJ2-7; CDR3: CASSTGGRDEQYF
V: TRBV6-2/TRBV6-3; J: TRBJ2-1; CDR3: CASSYRLANNEQFF
V: TRBV5-1; J: TRBJ1-1; CDR3: CASSLAAQGTEAFF
V: TRBV30; J: TRBJ2-2; CDR3: CAWRLTLSSGELFF
V: TRBV27; J: TRBJ1-5; CDR3: CASSLSGAWQPQHF
V: TRBV18; J: TRBJ1-5; CDR3: CASSPAGASNQPQHF
V: TRBV5-1; J: TRBJ1-2; CDR3: CASSLAGLGNYGYTF
V: TRBV14; J: TRBJ2-1; CDR3: CASSQGGGSGRYNEQFF
V: TRBV2; J: TRBJ1-2; CDR3: CASSAGDRFNYGYTF
V: TRBV30; J: TRBJ1-1; CDR3: CAWSVATNTEAFF
V: TRBV24-1; J: TRBJ1-4; CDR3: CATSEGQEKLFF
V: TRBV29-1; J: TRBJ2-1; CDR3: CSVSSGVTGEQFF
V: TRBV5-1; J: TRBJ2-2; CDR3: CASSLAGGGGTGELFF
V: TRBV6-5; J: TRBJ2-3; CDR3: CASSLPTDTQYF
V: TRBV14; J: TRBJ2-1; CDR3: CASSQDLGWGDEQFF
V: TRBV6-1; J: TRBJ2-1; CDR3: CASSEGGWNEQFF
V: TRBV5-6; J: TRBJ1-4; CDR3: CASSLGLANEKLFF
V: TRBV19; J: TRBJ2-5; CDR3: CASRPNGGEQETQYF
V: TRBV12-5; J: TRBJ1-2; CDR3: CASGTETGLNYGYTF
V: TRBV3-1/TRBV3-2; J: TRBJ2-7; CDR3: CASSQGQGAGEQYF
V: TRBV28; J: TRBJ1-1; CDR3: CASRIQGWTAFF
V: TRBV7-6; J: TRBJ2-7; CDR3: CASSLDGGKASEQYF
V: TRBV7-9; J: TRBJ1-1; CDR3: CASSSGSEDAEAFF
V: TRBV19; J: TRBJ1-5; CDR3: CASSPDPWQGANQPQHF
V: TRBV6-5; J: TRBJ1-3; CDR3: CASTPGTSGNTIYF
V: TRBV11-1; J: TRBJ2-1; CDR3: CASSVAPSGRDEQFF
V: TRBV7-8; J: TRBJ1-6; CDR3: CASSLGGGQAGSPLHF
V: TRBV7-9; J: TRBJ2-7; CDR3: CASSLVSGYVGEQYF
V: TRBV28; J: TRBJ2-5; CDR3: CASSSTGQGSAETQYF
V: TRBV29-1; J: TRBJ2-5; CDR3: CSVEDPKLAGGLRTQYF
V: TRBV27; J: TRBJ2-5; CDR3: CASSLLGTGFQETQYF
V: TRBV27; J: TRBJ1-2; CDR3: CASSRQGAEWYGYTF
V: TRBV24-1; J: TRBJ1-5; CDR3: CATSDSTGGNNQPQHF
V: TRBV10-3; J: TRBJ2-7; CDR3: CAISAPRLAYEQYF
V: TRBV9; J: TRBJ1-1; CDR3: CASSVDARQVYEAFF
V: TRBV7-8; J: TRBJ2-7; CDR3: CASSPRGREQYF
V: TRBV2; J: TRBJ2-7; CDR3: CASSGQGFVEQYF
V: TRBV4-1; J: TRBJ1-6; CDR3: CASSPTGVYNSPLHF
V: TRBV18; J: TRBJ2-3; CDR3: CASASLTEGPHGPDTQYF
V: TRBV7-2; J: TRBJ2-5; CDR3: CASSITSGRGQETQYF